Below, one T cell receptor beta chain is given with its context. It lacks a known antigen. Nothing much larger sits one base from this clone, and base qualities are not available. This sample stems from a study of T cell changes during pregnancy in multiple sclerosis (dated by TCRdb to between 2017 and 2020). Describing the broader study: Changes in the T cell repertoire over the course of pregnancy were examined in this study in women with multiple sclerosis.

CDR1 LGHNA and CDR2 YNFKEQ were looked up in the germline V gene. Measured from the cysteine to the phenylalanine, the CDR3 is 16 residues long. The read is trimmed to its CDR3 DNA, 48 bases read in frame from base 1. After removal of 3 bases from V and 4 bases from J, the junction retains 11 bases not matched to a gene. Libraries came from the immunoSEQ multiplex PCR assay. TCRdb stores this immuneACCESS table with in-frame sequences only. Part of the clones is absent; in the studies checked, under half of the shortfall reflects unresolved V genes, and no reason is known for the rest. The sample profile shows approximately 98,000 clones; 92% of them were found once. The ten most abundant clones make up approximately 2.2% of the sample.

The sequence was obtained from a female donor in good health, enrolled as a control in a pregnancy study. The chain couples TRBV4-2 to TRBJ2-5; TRBD2 matches 7 bases in the middle. The sample in question was peripheral blood, obtained after pregnancy. The nucleotides are TGTGCCAGCAGCCAGACGGCCGGGACTACTAGAGAGACCCAGTACTTC. This yields the protein CASSQTAGTTRETQYF.